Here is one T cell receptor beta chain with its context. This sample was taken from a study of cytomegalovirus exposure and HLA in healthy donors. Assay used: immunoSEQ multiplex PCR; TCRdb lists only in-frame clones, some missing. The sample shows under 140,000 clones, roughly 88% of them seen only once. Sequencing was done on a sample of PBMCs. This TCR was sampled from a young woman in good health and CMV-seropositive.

CDR3 DNA sequence: TGTGCCAGCAAGAGACAGGGGGGACTCCAAGAGACCCAGTACTTC. It specifies CASKRQGGLQETQYF. V gene TRBV28 combines with J gene TRBJ2-5, with 9 bases that match TRBD1. The CDR3 is made up of 15 amino acids. The germline V gene has CDR1 MDHEN and CDR2 SYDVKM. V dropped 7 bases and J dropped 1; count of bases not matched to a gene: 7.